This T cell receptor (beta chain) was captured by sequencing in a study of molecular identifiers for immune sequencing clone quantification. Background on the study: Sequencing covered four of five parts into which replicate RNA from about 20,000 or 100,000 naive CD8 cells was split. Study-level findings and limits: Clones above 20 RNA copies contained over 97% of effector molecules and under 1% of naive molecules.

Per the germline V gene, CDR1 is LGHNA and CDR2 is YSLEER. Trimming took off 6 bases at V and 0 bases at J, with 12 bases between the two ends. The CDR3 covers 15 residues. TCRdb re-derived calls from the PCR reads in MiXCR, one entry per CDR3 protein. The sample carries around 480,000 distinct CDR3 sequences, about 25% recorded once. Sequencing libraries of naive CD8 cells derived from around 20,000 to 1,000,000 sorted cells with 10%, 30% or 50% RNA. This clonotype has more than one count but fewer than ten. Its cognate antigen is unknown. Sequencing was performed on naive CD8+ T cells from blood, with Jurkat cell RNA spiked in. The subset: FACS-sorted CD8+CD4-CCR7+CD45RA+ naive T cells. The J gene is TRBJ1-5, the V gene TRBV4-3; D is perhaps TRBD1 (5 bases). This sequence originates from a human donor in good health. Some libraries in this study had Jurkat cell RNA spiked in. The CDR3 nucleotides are TGCGCCAGCAGGTCGACAGCGTATAGCAATCAGCCCCAGCATTTT. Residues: CASRSTAYSNQPQHF.